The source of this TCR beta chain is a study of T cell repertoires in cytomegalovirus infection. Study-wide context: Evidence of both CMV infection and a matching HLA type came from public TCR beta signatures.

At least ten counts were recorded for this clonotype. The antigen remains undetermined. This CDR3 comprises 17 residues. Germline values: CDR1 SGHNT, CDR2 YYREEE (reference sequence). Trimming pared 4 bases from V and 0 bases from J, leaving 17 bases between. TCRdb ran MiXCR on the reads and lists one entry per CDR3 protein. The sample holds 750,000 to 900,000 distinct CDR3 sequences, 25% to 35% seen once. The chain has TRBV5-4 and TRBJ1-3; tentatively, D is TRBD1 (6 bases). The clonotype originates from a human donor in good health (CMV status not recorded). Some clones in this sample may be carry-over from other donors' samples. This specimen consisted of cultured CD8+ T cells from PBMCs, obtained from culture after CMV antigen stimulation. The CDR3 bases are TGTGCCAGCAGCCTAGATCTGGGGACAAACTCTGGAAACACCATATATTTT. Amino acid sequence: CASSLDLGTNSGNTIYF.